This is a list of T cell receptor beta chains from one sample in a study of T cells in Graves' hyperthyroidism and ophthalmopathy. One entry per CDR3 protein results from TCRdb running MiXCR on the multiplex PCR reads. The table lists hundreds of thousands of distinct CDR3 sequences, around 38% of them singletons. Material: blood. These receptors all come from a man aged 18-30 years with Graves' hyperthyroidism. CDR3s include the opening cysteine and the closing phenylalanine or tryptophan. D genes are given only for firm matches. Part of the rows lack a size; the others show once, few, many or a class for expanded clones.

NA	TRBV7-2	TRBJ1-1	once	TGCGCCAGCAGCCAAGACGGCGGGGGGTTTGGGAACACTGAAGCTTTCTTT	CASSQDGGGFGNTEAFF
TRBD2	TRBV29-1	TRBJ2-7	NA	TGCAGCGTGCTGACTAGCGGGTATTACGAGCAGTACTTC	CSVLTSGYYEQYF
NA	TRBV6-2/TRBV6-3	TRBJ2-2	NA	TGTGCCACTGAAAAAGCCGGGGAGCTGTTTTTT	CATEKAGELFF
NA	TRBV20-1	TRBJ1-5	many	TGCAGTGGGGGAATTAATCAGCCCCAGCATTTT	CSGGINQPQHF
NA	TRBV5-1	TRBJ1-2	few	TGCGCCAGCAGCTCGCTAACCGATTATGGCTACACCTTC	CASSSLTDYGYTF
NA	TRBV10-3	TRBJ2-7	NA	TGTGCCATCAGTGAACCGGGTCCGTACGAGCAGTACTTC	CAISEPGPYEQYF
NA	TRBV2	TRBJ1-5	many	TGTGCCAGCACCGGGGGGACTGGCAATCAGCCCCAGCATTTT	CASTGGTGNQPQHF
NA	TRBV10-2	TRBJ2-1	NA	TGCGCCAGCAGTGAGTCTCGGGGTGAGCAGTTCTTC	CASSESRGEQFF
NA	TRBV29-1	TRBJ1-5	NA	TGCAGCGGATCGGACAGACCAGAGACCCAGCATTTT	CSGSDRPETQHF
NA	TRBV29-1	TRBJ2-2	few	TGCAGCGTTGATAGGGGCAGGGTTAGCACCGGGGAGCTGTTTTTT	CSVDRGRVSTGELFF
NA	TRBV20-1	TRBJ2-7	many	TGCAGTGCTAGCGACACCCCGTACGAGCAGTACTTC	CSASDTPYEQYF
NA	TRBV2	TRBJ1-5	once	TGTGCCAGCAGTTACTCCCAGGACATGGCGAGCAATCAGCCCCAGCATTTT	CASSYSQDMASNQPQHF
TRBD1	TRBV20-1	TRBJ1-1	NA	TGCAGTGCTAGAGCTGGGGACAGGGGGTTCACTGAAGCTTTCTTT	CSARAGDRGFTEAFF
NA	TRBV2	TRBJ2-7	few	TGTGCCAGCAGTTATGTCGGTACCTACGAGCAGTACTTC	CASSYVGTYEQYF
NA	TRBV7-9	TRBJ2-7	few	TGTGCCAGCAGCTTGGCCAGAGAGAAGAACGAGCAGTACTTC	CASSLAREKNEQYF
NA	TRBV29-1	TRBJ2-7	many	TGCAGCGTTGTGGCCGAGACCACCTACGAGCAGTACTTC	CSVVAETTYEQYF
NA	TRBV5-4	TRBJ1-5	NA	TGTGCCAGCAGCTTAGCCTCCGGGGACGGACACAATCAGCCCCAGCATTTT	CASSLASGDGHNQPQHF
NA	TRBV2	TRBJ2-7	NA	TGCGCCAGCAGCGAGAGGGGGGAGCAGTACTTC	CASSERGEQYF
NA	TRBV24-1	TRBJ2-2	many	TGTGCCTCCACATCTGGGGGCGGGGAGCTGTTTTTT	CASTSGGGELFF
NA	TRBV19	TRBJ1-1	many	TGTGCCAGCAGCGGGAACACTGAAGCTTTCTTT	CASSGNTEAFF
NA	TRBV29-1	TRBJ1-3	NA	TGCAGCGTCCTAAGTTCAGACACCATATATTTT	CSVLSSDTIYF
NA	TRBV6-5	TRBJ1-2	few	TGTGCCAGCGACCTGGCAGGGGGCTACACCTTC	CASDLAGGYTF
NA	TRBV20-1	TRBJ2-7	NA	TGCAGTGCTAGAGATCAGGATTCCTACGAGCAGTACTTC	CSARDQDSYEQYF
NA	TRBV5-1	TRBJ1-2	many	TGCGCCAGCAGCCAGGACAATGAGTATGGCTACACCTTC	CASSQDNEYGYTF
NA	TRBV9	TRBJ1-5	NA	TGTGCCAGCAGCTTAGTGGGGCAGGGCCACTCGCCCCAGCATTTT	CASSLVGQGHSPQHF
NA	TRBV24-1	TRBJ2-6	many	TGTGCCACCAGTGATTCGACAGCGGGTGGGGCCAACGTCCTGACTTTC	CATSDSTAGGANVLTF
NA	TRBV24-1	TRBJ1-5	NA	TGTGCCACCAGTGATCCCGGACAGCCCCAGCATTTT	CATSDPGQPQHF
NA	TRBV7-9	TRBJ2-7	many	TGTGCCAGCAGCCAATATGACCGCTACGAGCAGTACTTC	CASSQYDRYEQYF
NA	TRBV20-1	TRBJ1-3	many	TGCAGTGCTCTCGGGTCTTATGGAAACACCATATATTTT	CSALGSYGNTIYF
NA	TRBV7-8	TRBJ1-1	many	TGTGCCAGCAGCCCGGCTGACAGGAACACTGAAGCTTTCTTT	CASSPADRNTEAFF
TRBD1	TRBV5-1	TRBJ2-7	NA	TGCGCCAGCAGCTCGGGACAGGGGGGGCGCGAGCAGTACTTC	CASSSGQGGREQYF
NA	TRBV5-4	TRBJ2-2	NA	TGTGCCAGCAGGGAAGACTTGACGAACACCGGGGAGCTGTTTTTT	CASREDLTNTGELFF
NA	TRBV7-9	TRBJ2-5	NA	TGTGCCAGCAGCTTGTTAAAGGGCCAGTACCAAGAGACCCAGTACTTC	CASSLLKGQYQETQYF
NA	TRBV2	TRBJ1-5	NA	TGTGCCAGCAGTGGAGGGGGATTTCAGCCCCAGCATTTT	CASSGGGFQPQHF
NA	TRBV25-1	TRBJ2-5	NA	TGTGCCAGCAGTGAGGCGGGGAGCGAGGAAGAGACCCAGTACTTC	CASSEAGSEEETQYF
TRBD1	TRBV7-9	TRBJ1-1	NA	TGTGCCAGCAGCTTAGCCCGGACAGGGATAAACTATGGCTACACTGAAGCTTTCTTT	CASSLARTGINYGYTEAFF
NA	TRBV29-1	TRBJ2-3	few	TGCAGCGTGACCGGGACGGTTAGCACAGATACGCAGTATTTT	CSVTGTVSTDTQYF
NA	TRBV24-1	TRBJ1-2	few	TGTGCCACCAGTGAAAGGACAGCTAGGGGCTACACCTTC	CATSERTARGYTF
NA	TRBV29-1	TRBJ2-2	many	TGCAGCGTTGATTTGGACAGGAACACCGGGGAGCTGTTTTTT	CSVDLDRNTGELFF
TRBD2	TRBV10-3	TRBJ2-7	NA	TGTGCCAGCAGTCTCGGGACTAGCGGGAGAACGGAGCAGTACTTC	CASSLGTSGRTEQYF
NA	TRBV7-9	TRBJ2-2	few	TGTGCCAGCAGCCATGAAAGGGTAATCGACGGGGAGCTGTTTTTT	CASSHERVIDGELFF
NA	TRBV29-1	TRBJ1-4	many	TGCAGCGTTAAGAAGGCAACTAATGAAAAACTGTTTTTT	CSVKKATNEKLFF
NA	TRBV25-1	TRBJ1-5	NA	TGTGCCAGCACATCAGGTAGCAATCAGCCCCAGCATTTT	CASTSGSNQPQHF
TRBD1	TRBV20-1	TRBJ1-1	many	TGCAGTGCTCCTTCCTGGGCAGGGGGCGTGGGTACTGAAGCTTTCTTT	CSAPSWAGGVGTEAFF
TRBD1	TRBV9	TRBJ1-1	NA	TGCGCCAGCAGCGTGACAGGGAGGGACACTGAAGCTTTCTTT	CASSVTGRDTEAFF
TRBD1	TRBV2	TRBJ2-5	NA	TGTGCCAGCAGTACCCGGGACAGTTGGGAAGAGACCCAGTACTTC	CASSTRDSWEETQYF
TRBD1	TRBV20-1	TRBJ1-5	few	TGCAGTGCTAGGGGGGGGACAGGGGACAATCAGCCCCAGCATTTT	CSARGGTGDNQPQHF
NA	TRBV7-2	TRBJ2-7	NA	TGTGCCAGCGGGCAGAGCGAGCAGTACTTC	CASGQSEQYF
NA	TRBV25-1	TRBJ2-7	NA	TGTGCCAGCAGTGGGGCGTCCTATACAGTTTACTTC	CASSGASYTVYF
TRBD1	TRBV6-2/TRBV6-3	TRBJ1-1	few	TGTGCCAGCAGTGCCCCCGGGACAGACGCTTTCTTT	CASSAPGTDAFF
NA	TRBV5-6	TRBJ2-7	NA	TGTGCCAGCAGCTTGGAGGAGGGAAGGGAGCAGTACTTC	CASSLEEGREQYF
NA	TRBV25-1	TRBJ2-7	NA	TGTGCCAGCAGTTACACCCGACAGGCCCACGAGCAGTACTTC	CASSYTRQAHEQYF
NA	TRBV20-1	TRBJ2-5	NA	TGCAGTGCTTGGGCCTCGAGGGTCCAAGAGACCCAGTACTTC	CSAWASRVQETQYF
NA	TRBV30	TRBJ2-7	NA	TGTGCCTTCGCTCTCGGGTCCGAGCAGTACTTC	CAFALGSEQYF
NA	TRBV27	TRBJ2-5	NA	TGTGCCAGCAGTTTAGATGGGACTCGCTCCCAAGAGACCCAGTACTTC	CASSLDGTRSQETQYF
TRBD2	TRBV7-9	TRBJ2-2	NA	TGTGCCAGCAGCCTGGAAGTGGCGGGAGTCCACACCGGGGAGCTGTTTTTT	CASSLEVAGVHTGELFF
TRBD1	TRBV5-4	TRBJ1-4	few	TGTGCCAGCAGCTTAGCCGACAGGGATGAAAAACTGTTTTTT	CASSLADRDEKLFF
NA	TRBV12-3/TRBV12-4	TRBJ1-3	many	TGTGCCAGCACCTTACTTGGAAACACCATATATTTT	CASTLLGNTIYF
NA	TRBV10-3	TRBJ1-4	many	TGTGCCATCAGTGATCCTGCAACTAATGAAAAACTGTTTTTT	CAISDPATNEKLFF
TRBD1	TRBV2	TRBJ1-6	NA	TGTGCCAGCAGGAGGACAGGGGGCGCCGATTCACCCCTCCACTTT	CASRRTGGADSPLHF